This section outlines one TCR beta chain sequence together with its context. Its antigen is not identified. Repertoires were generated with immunoSEQ multiplex PCR, while TCRdb's copy carries only in-frame clones and drops some. In the table there are over 150,000 clones, about 90% of which are singletons. Among the roughly 120 subjects of the validation cohort, separate from the roughly 730-subject first cohort, were the donors. The data belong to a study of cytomegalovirus exposure and HLA in healthy donors. Looking at the study overall: The approximately 110 validation repertoires, a later analysis reported, used the same platform as the approximately 670 first-cohort repertoires.

Trimming stripped 4 bases from V and 4 bases from J, with 19 bases between. This CDR3 spans 16 amino acids. Germline CDR1 SGHNT, CDR2 YENEEA. Study results and limitations: The study put 150 to 200 TCR beta chains on its list as cytomegalovirus-associated. Usually a TCR sequence was rare, but some public TCRs were found in many donors.

The J gene is TRBJ1-2, the V gene TRBV11-3, with a tentative D call TRBD1 (5 bases). This TCR came from a woman in her late teens or twenties in good health and CMV-seropositive. Sequencing used PBMCs. The CDR3 loop reads CASSSNPRVPSYGYTF. CDR3 bases: TGTGCCAGCAGCTCCAACCCCAGGGTTCCTAGCTATGGCTACACCTTC.